Listed here are 12 T cell receptor beta chains from one sample, sequenced in a study of monozygotic twins with inflammatory bowel disease (dated by TCRdb to about 2019). The method was 5' RACE. The instrument given in TCRdb is Illumina HiSeq 2500. The reads went through TCRdb reprocessing, and each CDR3 protein sequence gets one entry with no DNA. The sample table gives over 150,000 distinct CDR3 sequences. Clones ranked in the top ten supply 2% to 3% of the sample. Sequences were obtained from blood. These receptor sequences come from a human donor with ulcerative colitis or Crohn's disease, or a healthy co-twin of an affected twin (not recorded which).

The chain couples TRBV28 to TRBJ2-1; TCRdb picks TRBD1, but there is no DNA to check that call. The CDR3 sequence is 13 residues long. CDR1 and CDR2 (germline): MDHEN, SYDVKM. The CDR3 sequence: CASSFGGRNEQFF.

The chain couples TRBV12-3 or TRBV12-4 to TRBJ2-3; TCRdb calls TRBD1, which cannot be checked without DNA. This CDR3 has 15 amino acids. CDR3 sequence reads: CASSFEGHYTDTQYF.

The gene calls are TRBV5-4 and TRBJ1-4; TCRdb gives TRBD1 as the D gene, but with no DNA this cannot be confirmed. In germline, CDR1 is SGHNT, CDR2 YYREEE (reference sequence). The CDR3 has 15 residues. The CDR3 here is CASSLPGTQNEKLFF.

The J gene is TRBJ1-1, the V gene TRBV6-5. The CDR3 covers 15 residues. The germline CDR1 and CDR2 sequences are MNHEY and SVGAGI. CDR3 amino acids: CASSYSRERNTEAFF.

The chain joins TRBV19 to TRBJ2-5. Germline V CDR1 and CDR2: LNHDA, SQIVND (reference sequence). The CDR3 covers 13 residues. The CDR3 sequence is CASSIHSQETQYF.

V and J are TRBV5-1 and TRBJ2-5; TCRdb proposes TRBD2, but this gene call is untestable without DNA. The CDR3 sequence is 16 residues long. Looked up from germline, CDR1 is SGHRS and CDR2 is YFSETQ. The CDR3 sequence is CASSTNPSGREETQYF.

This sequence joins TRBV18 and TRBJ2-7. CDR3 length equals 14 residues. In germline, CDR1 is KGHSH, CDR2 LQKENI. The CDR3 sequence: CASSPGRSTYEQYF.

The V gene is TRBV7-8, the J gene TRBJ1-2; as DNA is missing, the TRBD1 call by TCRdb cannot be tested. The V gene's germline CDR1 is SGHVS and CDR2 FQNEAQ. This CDR3 has 15 amino acids. This CDR3 reads CASSPRTGPSYGYTF.

The chain recombines TRBV7-8 with TRBJ2-1; with no DNA, the TCRdb D assignment of TRBD2 cannot be verified. From germline, CDR1 is SGHVS and CDR2 FQNEAQ. The length of the CDR3 is 20 residues. CDR3 sequence reads: CASSELLAGESLGQYNEQFF.

CDR3: CASSVRDFENIQYF. The chain links TRBV19 to TRBJ2-4. CDR1 LNHDA and CDR2 SQIVND come from the germline V gene (reference sequence). This CDR3 spans 14 amino acids.

The chain links TRBV19 to TRBJ2-1. The CDR3 covers 14 residues. Germline loops: CDR1 LNHDA, CDR2 SQIVND (reference sequence). The CDR3 spells CASRKISSYNEQFF.

The chain uses TRBV13 and TRBJ2-7; the D call of TRBD1 rests on TCRdb alone, since no DNA is present to check it. From germline, CDR1 is PRHDT and CDR2 FYEKMQ (reference sequence). The CDR3 is 15 amino acids. Here the CDR3 reads CASSFGQGLLYEQYF.